Each of the 20 T cell receptor beta chains below was sequenced from the same sample in a study of blood T cell repertoires in COVID-19. Produced via immunoSEQ multiplex PCR; TCRdb's table is partial and in-frame only. The top ten clones hold 13% of a sample with more than 40,000 clones, 70% to 90% of them seen once. Sequencing input: peripheral blood. The receptors were sampled from a man older than 75 with acute or convalescent COVID-19.

The gene calls are TRBV12-2 and TRBJ2-3; TRBD2 was called by the table and not checked on the DNA. TRBV12-2 has pseudogene status. The CDR3 consists of 16 residues. The CDR3 nucleotides are TGTGCAAGTCGCCATGGACTAGCGGGGTTCACAGATACGCAGTATTTT. As protein: CASRHGLAGFTDTQYF.

The chain recombines TRBV6-1 with TRBJ1-2; possibly TRBD1 for D (6 bases). This CDR3 is 16 amino acids long. The germline gives CDR1 MNHNS, CDR2 SASEGT. Trimming took off 1 base at V and 5 bases at J, with 17 bases between the two ends. Written as DNA, the CDR3 is TGTGCCAGCAGTGAAGAGGACGGGGGGCGCGTTTATGGCTACACCTTC. Translated: CASSEEDGGRVYGYTF.

The V and J genes are TRBV7-2 and TRBJ2-3; 8 bases line up with TRBD1. This CDR3 region has 15 residues. The junction had 5 bases not matched to a gene; V was cut back by 3 bases and J by 3 bases. Germline CDR1 and CDR2: SGHTA and FQGNSA. For the CDR3, the DNA is TGTGCCAGCAGCTTGAACAGGGGGACAACAGATACGCAGTATTTT. Amino acids: CASSLNRGTTDTQYF.

This chain joins TRBV7-9 and TRBJ2-2; 7 bases agree with TRBD1. Germline-derived CDR1 and CDR2 are SEHNR and FQNEAQ (reference sequence). CDR3 length equals 16 residues. V shed 5 bases and J 4 bases; nucleotides not matched to a gene: 10. CDR3 bases: TGTGCCAGCAGCGTCAACAGGGGACGAAGCACCGGGGAGCTGTTTTTT. Protein sequence: CASSVNRGRSTGELFF.

The chain couples TRBV5-1 to TRBJ1-3; 8 bases map to TRBD1. V was clipped by 4 bases and J by 0 bases; unmatched bases: 6. This CDR3 comprises 16 residues. CDR1 is SGHRS, CDR2 YFSETQ, per germline. The CDR3 coding sequence is TGCGCCAGCAGCCTCCAGACAGGGGCCTCTGGAAACACCATATATTTT. The encoded protein is CASSLQTGASGNTIYF.

The rearrangement uses TRBV5-1 and TRBJ2-7, with a weak D call TRBD1 (6 bases). This CDR3 has 14 amino acids. V dropped 4 bases and J dropped 0 bases, with 11 bases sitting between them. Germline V CDR1 and CDR2: SGHRS, YFSETQ. In DNA, the CDR3 is TGCGCCAGCAGCCGGGACACACCCTCCTACGAGCAGTACTTC. Translating gives CASSRDTPSYEQYF. Complete variable domain (other parts from reference TRBV5-1 and TRBJ2-7): KAGVTQTPRYLIKTRGQQVTLSCSPISGHRSVSWYQQTPGQGLQFLFEYFSETQRNKGNFPGRFSGRQFSNSRSEMNVSTLELGDSALYLCASSRDTPSYEQYFGPGTRLTVT.

The genes are TRBV9 and TRBJ2-3; the match to TRBD1 covers 7 bases. Trimming took 1 base from V and 2 from J; bases not matched to a gene: 7. This CDR3 contains 16 residues. The germline V gene encodes CDR1 SGDLS and CDR2 YYNGEE. This CDR3 reads CASSVLAGGTTDTQYF. The CDR3 coding sequence is TGTGCCAGCAGCGTACTCGCAGGGGGAACCACAGATACGCAGTATTTT. The whole variable domain, filled in from reference TRBV9 and TRBJ2-3, reads DSGVTQTPKHLITATGQRVTLRCSPRSGDLSVYWYQQSLDQGLQFLIQYYNGEERAKGNILERFSAQQFPDLHSELNLSSLELGDSALYFCASSVLAGGTTDTQYFGPGTRLTVL.

A remark on this clone: The identical CDR3 is also encoded by other nucleotide sequences in the sample. V is TRBV5-4 and J is TRBJ1-1; 7 bases map to TRBD1. J gave up 1 base and V 2 bases, and 2 bases lay outside the gene matches. The CDR3 covers 14 residues. Germline V CDR1 and CDR2: SGHNT, YYREEE (reference sequence). This chain's CDR3 is CASSLRTGNTEAFF. Here the CDR3 DNA reads TGTGCCAGCAGCTTAAGGACAGGGAACACTGAAGCTTTCTTT.

This clone was detected only a few times. V gene TRBV4-2 combines with J gene TRBJ2-7, with D perhaps matching TRBD2 (6 bases). Trimming took off 8 bases at V and 4 bases at J, with 42 bases between the two ends. The CDR3 contains 22 residues. Germline V gene data show CDR1 as LGHNA and CDR2 as YNFKEQ. CDR3 sequence: CASRPLGGAGQGFPFTGYEQYF. The CDR3 DNA sequence: TGTGCCAGCCGCCCGTTGGGGGGAGCAGGGCAGGGTTTTCCGTTTACCGGGTACGAGCAGTACTTC.

The rearrangement uses TRBV5-1 and TRBJ2-2; 8 bases fit TRBD2. V was pared by 5 bases and J by 4 bases, with 7 bases of the junction left unmatched. The V gene's germline CDR1 is SGHRS and CDR2 YFSETQ. This CDR3 spans 15 amino acids. Written as DNA, the CDR3 is TGCGCCAGCAGGACGGGACTAGTAGGCACCGGGGAGCTGTTTTTT. Translated, it gives CASRTGLVGTGELFF.

The chain is built from TRBV15 and TRBJ2-7; TRBD1 agrees at 7 bases. This CDR3 comprises 15 residues. Trimming at V came to 0 bases and at J to 2 bases, leaving 4 bases not matched to a gene. CDR1 and CDR2 (germline): LNHNV, YYDKDF (reference sequence). The CDR3 coding sequence is TGTGCCACCAGCAGAGACCGGGACAGAACCTACGAGCAGTACTTC. Amino acids: CATSRDRDRTYEQYF.

The chain has TRBV5-4 and TRBJ2-7; 9 nucleotides line up with TRBD1. The CDR3 runs 15 residues. Trimming removed 5 bases from V and 2 bases from J; junction bases left unmatched: 8. Germline V CDR1 and CDR2: SGHNT, YYREEE (reference sequence). In DNA, the CDR3 is TGTGCCAGCAGGCCGAGACAGGGGGATCCCTACGAGCAGTACTTC. This encodes CASRPRQGDPYEQYF.

The V call is TRBV7-9, the J call TRBJ2-3; the match to TRBD2 covers 10 bases. After removal of 5 bases from V and 2 bases from J, the junction contained 4 bases not matched to a gene. The CDR3 runs to 15 residues. Germline V gives CDR1 SEHNR, CDR2 FQNEAQ (reference sequence). The CDR3 sequence is CASSGSGGYTDTQYF. CDR3 nucleotide sequence: TGTGCCAGCAGCGGTAGCGGGGGGTACACAGATACGCAGTATTTT.

The rearrangement links TRBV7-9 to TRBJ2-7, with 9 bases aligning to TRBD1. Trimming cost V 8 bases and J 0 bases; bases outside gene matches: 17. CDR1 is SEHNR and CDR2 is FQNEAQ in the germline V gene (reference sequence). The CDR3 loop spans 18 amino acids. The CDR3, as DNA: TGTGCCAGCTCACCTAGGGACAGGGATATGCAAGGCTCCTACGAGCAGTACTTC. It specifies CASSPRDRDMQGSYEQYF.

The J gene is TRBJ2-5, the V gene TRBV5-1; 15 nucleotides match TRBD2. V dropped 3 bases and J dropped 5; count of bases not matched to a gene: 5. Germline V CDR1 and CDR2: SGHRS, YFSETQ. The CDR3 is 16 amino acids. Here the CDR3 reads CASSSGLAGGRETQYF. The CDR3 DNA sequence: TGCGCCAGCAGCTCGGGACTAGCGGGGGGTCGGGAGACCCAGTACTTC. The entire variable domain, with the rest obtained from reference TRBV5-1 and TRBJ2-5, is as follows: KAGVTQTPRYLIKTRGQQVTLSCSPISGHRSVSWYQQTPGQGLQFLFEYFSETQRNKGNFPGRFSGRQFSNSRSEMNVSTLELGDSALYLCASSSGLAGGRETQYFGPGTRLLVL.

A few counts support this clone. V usage is TRBV5-6 and J usage is TRBJ1-5; no clear D gene. Trimming cost V 4 bases and J 1 base, with 12 bases left between them. This CDR3 contains 15 residues. Per germline, CDR1 SGHDT and CDR2 YYEEEE. The CDR3 here is CASSQWLLSNQPQHF. Here the CDR3 DNA reads TGTGCCAGCAGCCAATGGCTCCTCAGCAATCAGCCCCAGCATTTT.

The CDR3 region is CASSFTGGFYGYTF. The CDR3 nucleotides read TGTGCCAGCAGCTTTACAGGGGGTTTCTATGGCTACACCTTC. The chain recombines TRBV5-4 with TRBJ1-2; 8 bases are a match to TRBD1. CDR3 length: 14 amino acids. Germline values: CDR1 SGHNT, CDR2 YYREEE (reference sequence). The V gene end was trimmed by 2 bases and the J gene end by 4 bases; junction bases not matched to a gene: 4.

The J gene is TRBJ1-6, the V gene TRBV7-2; TRBD1 matches at 9 bases. Germline assignment: CDR1 SGHTA and CDR2 FQGNSA. This CDR3 is 14 amino acids long. V lost 6 bases, J lost 7 bases, and 4 bases stayed unmatched. The CDR3 spells CASRPDRGNSPLHF. CDR3 DNA: TGTGCCAGCAGACCGGACAGGGGCAATTCACCCCTCCACTTT.

The chain uses TRBV6-6 and TRBJ2-7, with D perhaps TRBD1 (5 bases). The CDR3 totals 15 residues. V was shortened by 6 bases and J by 0 bases, with 15 bases between the two germline ends. The germline gives CDR1 MNHNY, CDR2 SVGAGI (reference sequence). The CDR3 bases are TGTGCCAGCAGACCCACAGGTGCGTCCTCCTACGAGCAGTACTTC. This encodes CASRPTGASSYEQYF.

J is TRBJ2-5 and V is TRBV2, with 7 bases that match TRBD1. This CDR3 comprises 12 residues. J gave up 4 bases and V 5 bases, and 1 base lay outside the gene matches. CDR1 is SNHLY, CDR2 FYNNEI, per germline. Written as DNA, the CDR3 is TGTGCCAGCAGTCCAGGGGGAGAGACCCAGTACTTC. It yields the protein CASSPGGETQYF.